This TCR beta chain was identified during a study of T cell responses to AZD1222 COVID-19 vaccine (dated by TCRdb to the early 2020s). Background for the entire study: A total of around 240 trial participants underwent TCR sequencing, of whom 207 had received two doses of AZD1222 and some 26 had received two doses of the MenACWY control vaccine. Trial participants were enrolled by age into subgroups of 18-55, 56-69 and 70-plus years, and approximately 150, 30 and 60 TCR-sequenced participants, respectively, were included in these subgroups.

The CDR3 regions of human TCRbeta chains were subjected to immunosequencing. Concerning the study's data processing: TCRs in the repertoires were matched against a reference library of SARS-CoV-2-specific TCRs that had been generated with the MIRA antigen-specificity platform. Breadth was defined as the fraction of unique TCRs that were SARS-CoV-2-associated, and depth was defined as the fraction of total T cells that were SARS-CoV-2-associated. Using the MIRA data, each spike-specific TCR was mapped to the spike region that the TCR reacts to and placed in a CD4 or CD8 class. Log10-transformed breadth and depth values were compared by one-way ANOVA with Sidak's multiple comparisons tests. TCRdb re-hosts the immuneACCESS table, in-frame sequences only. Its copies lack some clones; in the studies checked, an unresolved V gene accounts for under half of them, and the cause for the rest is not known. The V and J calls and clone size come from that table; D and trimming were worked out from the DNA. The sample includes around 99,000 clones, with 90% to 95% observed a single time. The ten largest clonotypes hold 6.2% of the sample.

This specimen's time point label, per the study, means: about 28 days (+/-7) after the second vaccine dose. AZD1222 recipients given second doses at about 4 weeks or at about 12 weeks were pooled, since spike-specific TCR depth and breadth were not found to differ between the two schedules. Vaccinee samples came from UK trials COV001 and COV002, including a single-blind randomized controlled phase 2/3 trial of AZD1222 (ChAdOx1 nCoV-19) in healthy adults. For TCRbeta chain sequencing, PBMC samples were collected from trial participants at day 0 and at day 28 after the second dose. Findings and caveats that apply to the study as a whole: Epitopes outside the regions mutated in the B.1.351 and B.1.1.7 variants were reportedly recognized by nearly half of the unique spike-specific TCRs. No day 14 peak-response samples were available, so repertoires were characterized only after the peak T cell response. In the small 56-69-year group, the increase in depth fell short of significance, most likely because of low power. After two AZD1222 doses, both the breadth and the depth of spike-specific TCRs were significantly higher than at day 0 and than in MenACWY recipients. Conclusions about previously exposed vaccinees are limited because only 6 or 7 AZD1222 recipients were SARS-CoV-2 seropositive at baseline. Most participants were white British and females outnumbered males, and the authors suggested that clonal diversity may have been underestimated. The vaccine-associated CD4 TCRs covered the entire spike protein, and the dominant responses fell in regions 160-218 and 743-854.

On this clone itself: No antigen is known for it. No per-base quality is available; no much larger clone lies one base away.

This TCR was recovered from an adult who received the AZD1222 COVID-19 vaccine. The sequencing here drew on peripheral blood, taken 28 days after the second AZD1222 dose.

The CDR3 region reads CASSKGQGASYEQYF. The nucleotides are TGTGCCAGCAGCAAGGGACAGGGGGCCTCCTACGAGCAGTACTTC. The rearranged chain carries TRBV5-6 and TRBJ2-7; 12 of the junction bases match TRBD1. The CDR3 contains 15 residues, cysteine and phenylalanine counted. Left in the record is the CDR3 DNA by itself, 45 bases read in frame from the first base. The germline V end is reduced by 4 bases and the J end by 0 bases; junction bases left unmatched: 2. Based on the germline V gene, the CDR1 and CDR2 sequences are SGHDT and YYEEEE.